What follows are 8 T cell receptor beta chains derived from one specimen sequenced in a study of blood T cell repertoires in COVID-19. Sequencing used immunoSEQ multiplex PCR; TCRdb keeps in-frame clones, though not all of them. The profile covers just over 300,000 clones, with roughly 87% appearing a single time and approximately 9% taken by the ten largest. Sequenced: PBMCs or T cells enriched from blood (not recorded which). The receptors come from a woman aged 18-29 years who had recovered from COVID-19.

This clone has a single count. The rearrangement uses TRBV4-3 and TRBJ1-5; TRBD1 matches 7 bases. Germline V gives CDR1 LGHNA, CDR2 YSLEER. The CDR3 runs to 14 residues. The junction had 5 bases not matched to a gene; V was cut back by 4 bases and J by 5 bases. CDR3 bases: TGCGCCAGCAGCCGGGAGCAGGGGGATCAGCCCCAGCATTTT. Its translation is CASSREQGDQPQHF.

The CDR3 DNA sequence: TGCGCCAGCAGCTTGGGGACAGCCAAAGAGACCCAGTACTTC. Its protein is CASSLGTAKETQYF. This rearrangement joins TRBV5-1 to TRBJ2-5; a possible D gene is TRBD1 (6 bases). The CDR3 consists of 14 residues. V lost 0 bases and J lost 3, with 9 bases in between. Germline V CDR1 and CDR2: SGHRS, YFSETQ.

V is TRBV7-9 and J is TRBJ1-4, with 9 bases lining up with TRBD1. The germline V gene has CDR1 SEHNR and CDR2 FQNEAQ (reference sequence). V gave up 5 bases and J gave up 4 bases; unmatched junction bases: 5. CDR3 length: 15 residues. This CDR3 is CASSQEDRGNEKLFF. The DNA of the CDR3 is TGTGCCAGCAGCCAAGAGGACAGGGGTAATGAAAAACTGTTTTTT.

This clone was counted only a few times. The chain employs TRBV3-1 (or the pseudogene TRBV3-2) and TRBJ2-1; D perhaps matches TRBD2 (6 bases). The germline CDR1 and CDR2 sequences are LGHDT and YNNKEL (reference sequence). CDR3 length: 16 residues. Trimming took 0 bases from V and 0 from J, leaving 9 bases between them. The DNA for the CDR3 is TGTGCCAGCAGCCAAGAAGGACTAACCTCCTACAATGAGCAGTTCTTC. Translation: CASSQEGLTSYNEQFF.

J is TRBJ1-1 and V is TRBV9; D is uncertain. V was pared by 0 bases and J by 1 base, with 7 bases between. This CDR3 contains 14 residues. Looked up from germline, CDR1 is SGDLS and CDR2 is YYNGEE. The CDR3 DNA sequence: TGTGCCAGCAGCGTAGAGGCGGGGAACACTGAAGCTTTCTTT. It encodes CASSVEAGNTEAFF.

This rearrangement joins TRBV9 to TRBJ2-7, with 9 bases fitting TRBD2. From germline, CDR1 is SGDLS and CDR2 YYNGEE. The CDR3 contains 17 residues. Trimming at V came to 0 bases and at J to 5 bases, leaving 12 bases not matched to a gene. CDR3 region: CASSVGSFAGGLDEQYF. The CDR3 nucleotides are TGTGCCAGCAGCGTAGGGTCATTTGCGGGGGGGCTGGACGAGCAGTACTTC.

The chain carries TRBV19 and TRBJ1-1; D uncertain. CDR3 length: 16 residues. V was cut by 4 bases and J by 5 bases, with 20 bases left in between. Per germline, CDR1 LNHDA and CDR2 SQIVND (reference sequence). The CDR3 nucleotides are TGTGCCAGTAGTACCGGGCCCCGAGCAGCGGGGACTGAAGCTTTCTTT. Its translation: CASSTGPRAAGTEAFF.

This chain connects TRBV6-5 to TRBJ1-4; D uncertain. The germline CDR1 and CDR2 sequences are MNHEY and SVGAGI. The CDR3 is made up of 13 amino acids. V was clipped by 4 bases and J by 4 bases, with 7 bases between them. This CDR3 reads CASSWQINEKLFF. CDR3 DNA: TGTGCCAGCAGTTGGCAGATTAATGAAAAACTGTTTTTT.